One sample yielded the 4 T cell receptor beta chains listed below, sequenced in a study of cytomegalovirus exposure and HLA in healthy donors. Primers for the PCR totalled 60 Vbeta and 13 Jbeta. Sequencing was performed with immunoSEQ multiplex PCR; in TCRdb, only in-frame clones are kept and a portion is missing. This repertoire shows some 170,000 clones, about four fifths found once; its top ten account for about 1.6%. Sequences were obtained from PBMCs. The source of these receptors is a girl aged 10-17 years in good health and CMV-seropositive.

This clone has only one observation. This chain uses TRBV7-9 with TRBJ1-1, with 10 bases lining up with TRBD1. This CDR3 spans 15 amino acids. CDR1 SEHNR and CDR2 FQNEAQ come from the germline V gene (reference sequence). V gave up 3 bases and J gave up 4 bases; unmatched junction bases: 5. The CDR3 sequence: CASSFRTGGSTEAFF. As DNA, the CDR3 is TGTGCCAGCAGCTTCCGGACAGGGGGATCCACTGAAGCTTTCTTT.

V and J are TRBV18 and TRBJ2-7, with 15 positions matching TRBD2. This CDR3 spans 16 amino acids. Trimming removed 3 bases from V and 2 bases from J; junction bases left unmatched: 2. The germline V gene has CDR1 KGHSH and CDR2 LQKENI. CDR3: CASSPRTSGRAYEQYF. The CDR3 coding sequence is TGTGCCAGCTCACCCCGGACTAGCGGGAGGGCCTACGAGCAGTACTTC. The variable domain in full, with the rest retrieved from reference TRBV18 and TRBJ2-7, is NAGVMQNPRHLVRRRGQEARLRCSPMKGHSHVYWYRQLPEEGLKFMVYLQKENIIDESGMPKERFSAEFPKEGPSILRIQQVVRGDSAAYFCASSPRTSGRAYEQYFGPGTRLTVT.

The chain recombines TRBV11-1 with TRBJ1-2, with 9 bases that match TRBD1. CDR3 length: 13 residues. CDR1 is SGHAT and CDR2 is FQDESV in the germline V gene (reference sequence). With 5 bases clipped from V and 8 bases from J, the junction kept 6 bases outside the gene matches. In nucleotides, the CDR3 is TGTGCCAGCAGCCCCGGGACAGGGTGGGGCTACACCTTC. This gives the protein CASSPGTGWGYTF.

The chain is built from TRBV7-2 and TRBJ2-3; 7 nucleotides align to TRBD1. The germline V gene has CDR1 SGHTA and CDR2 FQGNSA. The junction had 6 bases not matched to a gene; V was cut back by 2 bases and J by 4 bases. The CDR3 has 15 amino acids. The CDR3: CASSLRGGRADTQYF. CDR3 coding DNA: TGTGCCAGCAGCTTACGAGGGGGCAGGGCAGATACGCAGTATTTT.